This T cell receptor beta chain was observed in a study of identical twins. A single record per CDR3 protein comes from TCRdb applying MiXCR to the 5' RACE reads. This sample yields roughly 630,000 distinct CDR3 sequences, of which roughly 7.1% are seen a single time; roughly 1.6% belongs to the top ten. The V and J ends lost 1 base and 4 bases respectively, with 14 bases between them. Per germline, CDR1 SEHNR and CDR2 FQNEAQ (reference sequence). The CDR3 runs 15 residues. A further study also used this sample, focusing on yellow fever vaccine responses in identical twins.

Sequencing was performed on PBMCs. The J gene is TRBJ2-7, the V gene TRBV7-9; perhaps D is TRBD1 or TRBD2 (5 bases each). The clonotype comes from a young woman in good health. The CDR3 region is CASSLEGRTGYEQYF. CDR3 DNA sequence: TGTGCCAGCAGCTTAGAAGGGAGAACAGGATACGAGCAGTACTTC.